The entry below describes one T cell receptor beta chain. Sequenced by immunoSEQ multiplex PCR; TCRdb stores in-frame clones only, minus some. There are more than 85,000 clones in the sample; more than 90% occur only once, and 1.5% to 2.5% lies in the top ten. These data are taken from a study of blood T cell repertoires in COVID-19. It was during active infection that Seattle patients were enrolled and then longitudinally followed. Looked up from germline, CDR1 is SGHKS and CDR2 is YYEKEE (reference sequence). The V gene end was trimmed by 5 bases and the J gene end by 0 bases; junction bases not matched to a gene: 7. CDR3 length: 15 residues.

This TCR derives from a woman aged 45-65 years with COVID-19, enrolled during active disease. The rearrangement links TRBV5-5 to TRBJ1-1, with 7 positions matching TRBD1. Specimen: peripheral blood. For the CDR3, the DNA is TGTGCCAGCAGTTTTACGACAGGGTTGAACACTGAAGCTTTCTTT. Its translation: CASSFTTGLNTEAFF.